This record looks at one T cell receptor beta chain sequence and its context. Its target is unknown. These data belong to a study of cytomegalovirus exposure and HLA in healthy donors. Study conclusions and caveats: Later on, an analysis found that several of the most significant clusters appeared to be linked to common viral pathogens, which included parvovirus B19. Equally common other TCR beta chains were less clonally expanded than HLA-associated ones, a later analysis found. When analyzed later, the rates of TCR association showed variation by HLA locus, with DRB1 the most and HLA-C the fewest. Sequence variants that were highly shared formed a cluster that was likely a sequencing artifact.

Germline loops: CDR1 ENHRY, CDR2 SYGVKD. V gave up 10 bases and J gave up 7 bases, with 19 bases separating them. The CDR3 covers 14 residues. The PCR employed 60 Vbeta primers together with 13 Jbeta primers. Clones were sequenced by immunoSEQ multiplex PCR, and TCRdb holds only the in-frame ones, with some missing. The sample gives roughly 150,000 clones, 76% of which show up once; about 3.4% is in the top ten. This TCR was sampled from a male donor in good health and CMV-seronegative. The material sequenced was PBMCs. The chain employs TRBV10-3 and TRBJ1-4; possibly TRBD1 for D (6 bases). The CDR3 sequence: CATSTGTFGEKLFF. The CDR3 coding sequence is TGTGCCACCTCGACAGGCACGTTCGGTGAAAAACTGTTTTTT.